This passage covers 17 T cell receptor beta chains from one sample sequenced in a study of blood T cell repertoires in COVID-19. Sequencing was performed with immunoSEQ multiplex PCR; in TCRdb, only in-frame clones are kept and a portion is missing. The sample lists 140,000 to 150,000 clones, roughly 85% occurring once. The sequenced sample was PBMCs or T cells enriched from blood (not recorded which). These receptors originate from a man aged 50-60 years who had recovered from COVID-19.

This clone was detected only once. For the CDR3, the DNA is TGTGCCAGCAGCTTATCACCAGGGTTCGGTGAAAAACTGTTTTTT. Translation: CASSLSPGFGEKLFF. The chain employs TRBV7-9 and TRBJ1-4, with TRBD1 as a possible D gene (5 bases). CDR1 SEHNR and CDR2 FQNEAQ come from the germline V gene (reference sequence). Trimming left V 2 bases short and J 7 bases short, with 14 bases between. The CDR3 sequence is 15 residues long.

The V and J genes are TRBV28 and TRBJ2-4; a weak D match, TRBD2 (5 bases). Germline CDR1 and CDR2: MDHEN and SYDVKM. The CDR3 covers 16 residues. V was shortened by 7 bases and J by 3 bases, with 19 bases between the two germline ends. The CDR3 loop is CASTPWTVRDKNIQYF. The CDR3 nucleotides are TGTGCCAGCACCCCGTGGACGGTTCGGGACAAAAACATTCAGTACTTC.

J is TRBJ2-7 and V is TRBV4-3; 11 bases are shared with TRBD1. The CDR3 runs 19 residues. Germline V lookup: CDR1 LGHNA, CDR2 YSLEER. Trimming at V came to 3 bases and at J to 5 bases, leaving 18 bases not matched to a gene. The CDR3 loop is CASSQGADRGRFNPHEQYF. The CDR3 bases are TGCGCCAGCAGCCAGGGGGCGGACAGGGGGCGTTTTAATCCCCACGAGCAGTACTTC.

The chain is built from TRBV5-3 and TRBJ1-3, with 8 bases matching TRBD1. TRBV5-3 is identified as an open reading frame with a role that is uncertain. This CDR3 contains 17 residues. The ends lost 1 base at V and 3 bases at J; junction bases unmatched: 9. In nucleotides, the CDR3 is TGTGCCAGAAGCTTGAGCGACCAGGGGGCATGTGGAAACACCATATATTTT. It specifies CARSLSDQGACGNTIYF.

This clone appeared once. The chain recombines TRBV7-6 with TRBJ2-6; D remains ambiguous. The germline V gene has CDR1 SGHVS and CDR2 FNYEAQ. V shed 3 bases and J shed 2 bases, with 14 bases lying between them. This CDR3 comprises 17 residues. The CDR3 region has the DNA TGTGCCAGCAGCTTCACGCCTCAGGTGACTGGGGCCAACGTCCTGACTTTC. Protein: CASSFTPQVTGANVLTF.

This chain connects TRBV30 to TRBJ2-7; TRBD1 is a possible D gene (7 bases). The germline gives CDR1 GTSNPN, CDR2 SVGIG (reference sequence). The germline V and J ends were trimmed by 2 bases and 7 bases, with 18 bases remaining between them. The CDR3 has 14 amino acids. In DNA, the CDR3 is TGTGCCTGGAGTAGGGCAGGGGGGTTACGGGAGCAGTACTTC. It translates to CAWSRAGGLREQYF.

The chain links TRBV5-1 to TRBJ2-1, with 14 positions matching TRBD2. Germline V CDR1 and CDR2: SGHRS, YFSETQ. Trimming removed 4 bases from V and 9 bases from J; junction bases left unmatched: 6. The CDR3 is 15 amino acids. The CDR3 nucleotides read TGCGCCAGCAGCCCGGGGACTAGCGGGAGTCGTGAGCAGTTCTTC. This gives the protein CASSPGTSGSREQFF.

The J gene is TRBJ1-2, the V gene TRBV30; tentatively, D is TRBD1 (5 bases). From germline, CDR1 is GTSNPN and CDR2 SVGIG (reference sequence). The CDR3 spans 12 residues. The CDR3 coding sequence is TGTGGTTTTTCAGGGTCCGGCTATGGCTACACCTTC. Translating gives CGFSGSGYGYTF.

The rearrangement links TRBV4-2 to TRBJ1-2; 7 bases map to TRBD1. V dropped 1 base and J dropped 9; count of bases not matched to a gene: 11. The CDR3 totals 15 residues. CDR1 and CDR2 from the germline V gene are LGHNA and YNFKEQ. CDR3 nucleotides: TGTGCCAGCAGCCAAGTGGGACAGCTCTCTAATAGCTACACCTTC. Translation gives CASSQVGQLSNSYTF.

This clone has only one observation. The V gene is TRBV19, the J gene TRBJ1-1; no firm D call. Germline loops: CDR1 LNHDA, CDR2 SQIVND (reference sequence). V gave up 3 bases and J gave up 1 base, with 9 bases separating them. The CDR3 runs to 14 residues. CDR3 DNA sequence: TGTGCCAGTAGTATTAAAGGAGGGAACACTGAAGCTTTCTTT. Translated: CASSIKGGNTEAFF.

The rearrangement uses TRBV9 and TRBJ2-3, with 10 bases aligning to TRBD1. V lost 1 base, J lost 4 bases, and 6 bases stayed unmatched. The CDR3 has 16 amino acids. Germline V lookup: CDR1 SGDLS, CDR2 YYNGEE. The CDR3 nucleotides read TGTGCCAGCAGCGTAATGGGACAGGGGCGCCCAGATACGCAGTATTTT. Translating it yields CASSVMGQGRPDTQYF.

The CDR3: CASSLGSGAGYPQYF. The CDR3 bases are TGTGCCAGCAGCTTGGGATCTGGCGCGGGATACCCGCAGTACTTC. This chain uses TRBV7-2 with TRBJ2-7; D perhaps matches TRBD2 (6 bases). The V end was cut by 3 bases, the J end by 9 bases, with 21 bases between. Germline V gene lookup returns CDR1 SGHTA and CDR2 FQGNSA. The CDR3 is made up of 15 amino acids.

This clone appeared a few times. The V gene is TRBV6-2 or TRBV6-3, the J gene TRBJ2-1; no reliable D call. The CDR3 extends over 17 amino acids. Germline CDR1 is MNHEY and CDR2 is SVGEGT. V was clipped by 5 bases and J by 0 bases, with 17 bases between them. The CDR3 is CASSKRYLSSSYNEQFF. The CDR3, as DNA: TGTGCCAGCAGTAAACGGTATCTGTCGAGCTCCTACAATGAGCAGTTCTTC.

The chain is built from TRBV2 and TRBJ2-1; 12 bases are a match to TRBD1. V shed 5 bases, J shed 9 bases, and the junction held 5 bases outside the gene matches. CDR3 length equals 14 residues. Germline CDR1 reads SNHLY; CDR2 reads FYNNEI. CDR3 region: CASSNPGQGAEQFF. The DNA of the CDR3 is TGTGCCAGCAGTAACCCGGGACAGGGGGCTGAGCAGTTCTTC. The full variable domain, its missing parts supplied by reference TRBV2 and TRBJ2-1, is EPEVTQTPSHQVTQMGQEVILRCVPISNHLYFYWYRQILGQKVEFLVSFYNNEISEKSEIFDDQFSVERPDGSNFTLKIRSTKLEDSAMYFCASSNPGQGAEQFFGPGTRLTVL.

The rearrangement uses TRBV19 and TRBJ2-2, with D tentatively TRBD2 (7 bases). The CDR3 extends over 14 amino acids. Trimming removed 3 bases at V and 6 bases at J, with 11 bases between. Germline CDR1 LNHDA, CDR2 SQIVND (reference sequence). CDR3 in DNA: TGTGCCAGTAGTATTCTCGGGGGGCCCGGGGAGCTGTTTTTT. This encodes CASSILGGPGELFF.

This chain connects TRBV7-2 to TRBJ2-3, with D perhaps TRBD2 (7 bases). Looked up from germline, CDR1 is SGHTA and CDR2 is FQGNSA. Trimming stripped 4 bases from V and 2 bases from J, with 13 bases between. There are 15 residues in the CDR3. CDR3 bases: TGTGCCAGCAGCTGGGGGGGGACATTCACAGATACGCAGTATTTT. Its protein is CASSWGGTFTDTQYF.

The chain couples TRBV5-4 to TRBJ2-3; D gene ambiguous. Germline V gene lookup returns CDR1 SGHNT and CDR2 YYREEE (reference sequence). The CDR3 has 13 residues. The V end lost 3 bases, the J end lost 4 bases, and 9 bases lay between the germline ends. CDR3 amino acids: CASSSVRPDTQYF. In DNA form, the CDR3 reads TGTGCCAGCAGCTCGGTACGTCCAGATACGCAGTATTTT. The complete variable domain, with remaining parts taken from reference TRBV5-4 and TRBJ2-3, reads ETGVTQSPTHLIKTRGQQVTLRCSSQSGHNTVSWYQQALGQGPQFIFQYYREEENGRGNFPPRFSGLQFPNYSSELNVNALELDDSALYLCASSSVRPDTQYFGPGTRLTVL.